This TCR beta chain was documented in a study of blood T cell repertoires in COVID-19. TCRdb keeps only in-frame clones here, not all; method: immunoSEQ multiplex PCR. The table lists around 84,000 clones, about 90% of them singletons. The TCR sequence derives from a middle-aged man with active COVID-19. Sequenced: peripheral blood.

The CDR3 DNA reads as TGTGCCAGCAGCCAAGGGACAGGGAACACCGGGGAGCTGTTTTTT. Protein sequence: CASSQGTGNTGELFF. The J gene is TRBJ2-2, the V gene TRBV4-2; 7 bases fit TRBD1. The CDR3 contains 15 residues. In germline, CDR1 is LGHNA, CDR2 YNFKEQ. Unmatched junction bases numbered 0, after V lost 1 base and J lost 1 base.